This TCR beta chain came from a study of blood T cells in healthy people across ages (dated by TCRdb to the mid-2010s). Study-level background: Template switching captured roughly one uniquely barcoded TCR beta cDNA molecule per two T cells in model experiments. Age-related changes in TCR beta repertoire diversity were measured in the study by deep sequencing normalized with unique cDNA molecular identifiers. The donors were split into four age groups: young (average 16 years), middle-aged (over 35), aged (62) and long-lived (under 90). To avoid experimental bias, donors of different ages were spread randomly across the sequencing lanes. The study analyzed two additional independent replicas of 1 million unique cDNA reads from the same blood draw for two donors, one aged 18 to 30 and one aged 80 or older. Points the paper makes about the study in general: A strong correlation was found between observed TCR beta diversity and the percentage of naive T cells measured by flow cytometry. Because profiling used bulk unsorted PBMCs, naive and antigen-experienced compartments could not be compared conclusively. Donor CMV infection status was unknown, potentially confounding age-related changes in expanded clonotypes. As age increased, observed TCR beta diversity per million T cells dropped in a roughly linear way, and a significant reduction was already evident by age about 36. Compared with the aged group, the long-lived group had more naive CD4+ T cells, fewer expanded clones and increased TCR diversity, suggesting age selection. Estimates of total diversity from one million sequenced T cells were regarded as lower bounds and underestimates.

The approximately 39 donors, aged about 6 to 100 years, were systemically healthy Caucasian individuals from Russia. Ten milliliters of peripheral blood were drawn from each donor into EDTA-treated Vacutainer tubes. PBMCs were isolated by Ficoll-Paque density-gradient centrifugation, with at least 7 million obtained per sample. Total RNA, at least 5 micrograms per sample, was extracted from PBMCs with Trizol reagent. For every donor, an aliquot of PBMCs went through flow cytometry to measure the percentages of naive CD45RAhigh/CD27high T cells. Library preparation used 5' RACE. These reads were obtained on an Illumina HiSeq 2500. A second PCR of about 7 to 12 cycles was performed with a sample-barcoded 5' primer and a J-beta primer mix. Each TCR beta cDNA molecule received a unique molecular identifier from a template-switch 5' adaptor carrying 12 random nucleotides. At least 3 million CDR3-containing paired-end reads were obtained from each sample. First-strand cDNA was synthesized from all RNA with the Mint cDNA synthesis kit, primed by a TRBC-specific oligonucleotide. After uracil-DNA glycosylase treatment, a first 18-cycle PCR used universal primers M1SS and BC2_uni_R on all cDNA. For the original study's pipeline: Normalization of each sample was performed by random selection of 1 million high-quality reads, each carrying a distinct molecular identifier. Instead of being binned into consensus sequences, reads that shared molecular identifiers were thrown out. CDR3 identification, clonotype clustering and error correction used MiTCR with a Q25 quality threshold and the strictest error-elimination algorithm. Lower-bound total TCR beta diversity was estimated with a nonparametric unseen species model using Euler transformation. TCRdb trimmed the raw reads at Q25, called clones with MiXCR and kept productive beta chains. When rows share a CDR3 protein, they turn into one entry using the most common DNA and genes. The V and J calls shown here were made by TCRdb, not taken from the authors' results. The sample data list 540,000 or so distinct CDR3 sequences, and under 55% of these were observed just once. The top ten constitute 20% to 25% of the sample.

In the case of this clonotype: Its antigen target is currently unknown. No much larger clone exists at a distance of one base, and base qualities are not known.

Sequencing was performed on blood. The clonotype originates from an elderly man in good health.

CDR3 reads: CASSVAVAMETQFF. Here is the DNA: TGTGCCAGCAGCGTAGCGGTGGCTATGGAGACCCAGTTCTTC. Recombination linked TRBV9 to TRBJ2-1; the D gene identity is not certain. The CDR3 runs 14 amino acids, cysteine and phenylalanine included. Here the CDR3 DNA is all that survives: 42 bases in frame from base 1. The junction shows trimming of 0 bases on V and 13 bases on J, plus 17 bases between the germline ends. As encoded in the germline V gene, CDR1 is SGDLS while CDR2 is YYNGEE.